This TCR beta chain came from a study of human CD8 memory T cell subsets. CD8+ T cells were isolated by negative magnetic selection. By UMI-labeled 5' RACE, the TCR beta libraries were made. TCRdb derives one entry per CDR3 protein from the 5' RACE reads, leaving out DNA. The table lists thousands of distinct CDR3 sequences, with 21% in the top ten. The CDR3 runs to 16 residues. Germline lookup yields CDR1 SGHNT and CDR2 YYREEE (reference sequence). Sample: CD8+ T cells from PBMCs. J is TRBJ1-1 and V is TRBV5-4; TCRdb designates TRBD1, a call that cannot be tested without DNA. The TCR was taken from a human donor in good health. This CDR3 reads CASSLGGRGGLTEAFF.